This T cell receptor beta chain comes out of a study of T cell responses to AZD1222 COVID-19 vaccine. V was pared by 5 bases and J by 1 base, with 8 bases between. Germline V gives CDR1 SGHTA, CDR2 FQGTGA. CDR3 length: 13 amino acids. Study-level findings and limits: In a largely white British group with more females than males, clonal diversity was possibly underestimated. Researchers took repertoire samples only after the peak T cell response had come.

Measured with immunoSEQ multiplex PCR; TCRdb has only the in-frame clones, and not every one. The sample holds just under 90,000 clones, about 91% seen once. About this clone: What it binds is not known.

The gene calls are TRBV7-3 and TRBJ1-1, with D possibly matching TRBD1 (6 bases). The material sequenced was peripheral blood, taken 28 days after the second AZD1222 dose. This sequence originates from an adult who received the AZD1222 COVID-19 vaccine. The CDR3 loop is CASSMGQNTEAFF. CDR3 DNA sequence: TGTGCCAGCAGCATGGGACAGAACACTGAAGCTTTCTTT.